This entry describes one T cell receptor (beta chain). Its antigen is unknown. This sample is part of a study of T cell responses to AZD1222 COVID-19 vaccine. Study-level results: Within unmutated variant regions lay the reported targets of nearly half of spike-specific TCRs. Donors, mostly white British, included more females; clonal diversity was possibly underestimated.

Measured with immunoSEQ multiplex PCR; TCRdb has only the in-frame clones, and not every one. This table holds just over 150,000 clones, about nine tenths found once. CDR3 length: 11 amino acids. Trimming left V 8 bases short and J 4 bases short, with 8 bases between. Germline V gene sequence: CDR1 MDHEN, CDR2 SYDVKM. The sequence was collected from an adult in good health. Sequences were derived from peripheral blood, sampled on day 0 of AZD1222 vaccination. V usage is TRBV28 and J usage is TRBJ1-1; no definite D call. The CDR3 spells CASRGVTEAFF. The DNA for the CDR3 is TGTGCCAGCCGGGGTGTCACTGAAGCTTTCTTT.